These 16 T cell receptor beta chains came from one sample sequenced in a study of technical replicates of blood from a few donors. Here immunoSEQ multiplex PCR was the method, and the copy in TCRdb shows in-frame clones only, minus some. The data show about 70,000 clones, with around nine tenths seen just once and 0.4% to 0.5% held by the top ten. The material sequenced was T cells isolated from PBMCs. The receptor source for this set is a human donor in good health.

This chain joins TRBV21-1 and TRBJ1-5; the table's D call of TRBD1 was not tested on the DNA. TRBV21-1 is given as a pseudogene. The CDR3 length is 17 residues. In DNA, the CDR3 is TGTGCCAGCAGAGATCTATCCGGGACAGGTCTTAGTCAGCCCCAGCATTTT. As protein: CASRDLSGTGLSQPQHF.

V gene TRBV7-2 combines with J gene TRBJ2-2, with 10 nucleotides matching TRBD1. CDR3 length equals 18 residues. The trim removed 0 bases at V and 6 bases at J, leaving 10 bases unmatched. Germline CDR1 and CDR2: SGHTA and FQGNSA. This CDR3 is CASSLAPSGQGVAGELFF. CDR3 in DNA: TGTGCCAGCAGCTTAGCCCCATCCGGACAGGGGGTTGCCGGGGAGCTGTTTTTT.

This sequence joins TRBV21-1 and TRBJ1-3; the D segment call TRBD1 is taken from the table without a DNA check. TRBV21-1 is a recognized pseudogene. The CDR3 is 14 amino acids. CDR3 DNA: TGTGCCAGGATAGACAACAACTCTGGAAACACCATATATTTT. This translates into CARIDNNSGNTIYF.

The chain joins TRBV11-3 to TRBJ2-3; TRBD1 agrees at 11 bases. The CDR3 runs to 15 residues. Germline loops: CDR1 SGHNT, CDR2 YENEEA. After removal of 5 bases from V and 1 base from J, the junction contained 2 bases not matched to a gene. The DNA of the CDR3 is TGTGCCAGCAGCCCGGGACAGGGGGGCACAGATACGCAGTATTTT. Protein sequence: CASSPGQGGTDTQYF.

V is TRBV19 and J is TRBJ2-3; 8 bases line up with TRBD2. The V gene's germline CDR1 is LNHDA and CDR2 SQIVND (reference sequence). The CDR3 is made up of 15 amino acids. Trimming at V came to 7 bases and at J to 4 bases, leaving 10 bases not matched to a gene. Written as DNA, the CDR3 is TGTGCCAGTAAGAGCGGGGGCTCACGTTCAGATACGCAGTATTTT. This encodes CASKSGGSRSDTQYF.

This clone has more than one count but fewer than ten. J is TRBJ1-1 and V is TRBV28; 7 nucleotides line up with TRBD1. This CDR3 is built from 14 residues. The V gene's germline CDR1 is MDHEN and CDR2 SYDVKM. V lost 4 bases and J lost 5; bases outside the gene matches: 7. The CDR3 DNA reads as TGTGCCAGCAGTTCTGACAGGGAGTGGACTGAAGCTTTCTTT. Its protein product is CASSSDREWTEAFF.

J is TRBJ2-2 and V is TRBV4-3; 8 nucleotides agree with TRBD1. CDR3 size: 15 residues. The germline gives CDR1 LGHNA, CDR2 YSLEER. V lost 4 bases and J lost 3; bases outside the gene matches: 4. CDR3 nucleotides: TGCGCCAGCAGCCTCGGACAGGGTGACACCGGGGAGCTGTTTTTT. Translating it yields CASSLGQGDTGELFF.

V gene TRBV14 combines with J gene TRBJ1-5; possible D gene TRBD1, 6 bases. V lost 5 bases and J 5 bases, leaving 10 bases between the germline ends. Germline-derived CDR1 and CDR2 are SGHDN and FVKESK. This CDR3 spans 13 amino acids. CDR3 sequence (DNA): TGTGCCAGCAGCTCGTCAGGGGATCAGCCCCAGCATTTT. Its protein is CASSSSGDQPQHF.

The chain's CDR3 is CASSRVRSGQPQHF. Written as DNA, the CDR3 is TGTGCCAGCAGTCGCGTGCGGTCTGGACAGCCCCAGCATTTT. This sequence joins TRBV27 and TRBJ1-5; D uncertain. V gave up 5 bases and J gave up 7 bases, with 15 bases separating them. CDR3 length: 14 residues. CDR1 and CDR2 from the germline V gene are MNHEY and SMNVEV (reference sequence).

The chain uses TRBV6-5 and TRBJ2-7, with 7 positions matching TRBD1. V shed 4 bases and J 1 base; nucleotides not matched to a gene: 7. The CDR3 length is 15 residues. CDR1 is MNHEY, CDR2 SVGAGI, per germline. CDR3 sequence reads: CASSFDRVLSYEQYF. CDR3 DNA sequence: TGTGCCAGCAGTTTCGACAGGGTGCTGTCCTACGAGCAGTACTTC.

CDR3 in amino acids: CASSDSAGTSYEQYF. CDR3 coding DNA: TGTGCCAGCAGTGACTCGGCTGGGACTAGCTACGAGCAGTACTTC. This chain joins TRBV6-4 and TRBJ2-7; 8 bases agree with TRBD2. The germline V gene encodes CDR1 MRHNA and CDR2 SNTAGT. The CDR3 loop spans 15 amino acids. J was trimmed by 3 bases and V by 0 bases; bases with no gene match: 4.

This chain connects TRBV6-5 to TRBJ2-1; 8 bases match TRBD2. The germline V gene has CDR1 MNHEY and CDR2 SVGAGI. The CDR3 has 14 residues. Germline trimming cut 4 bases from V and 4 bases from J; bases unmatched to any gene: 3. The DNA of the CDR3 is TGTGCCAGCAGTTCGCAGCGGGAGTACAATGAGCAGTTCTTC. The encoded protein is CASSSQREYNEQFF.

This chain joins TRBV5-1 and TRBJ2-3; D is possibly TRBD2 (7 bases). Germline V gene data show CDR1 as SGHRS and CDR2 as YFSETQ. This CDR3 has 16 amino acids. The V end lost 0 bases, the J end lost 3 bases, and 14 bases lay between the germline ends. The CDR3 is CASSLVRGGKTDTQYF. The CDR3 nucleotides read TGCGCCAGCAGCTTGGTGAGGGGGGGAAAAACAGATACGCAGTATTTT.

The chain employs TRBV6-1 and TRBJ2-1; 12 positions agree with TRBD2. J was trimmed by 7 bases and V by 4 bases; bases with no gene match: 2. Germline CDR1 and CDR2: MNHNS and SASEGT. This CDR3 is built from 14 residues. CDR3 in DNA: TGTGCCAGCAGTGCTAGCGGGAGGGATAATGAGCAGTTCTTC. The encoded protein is CASSASGRDNEQFF.

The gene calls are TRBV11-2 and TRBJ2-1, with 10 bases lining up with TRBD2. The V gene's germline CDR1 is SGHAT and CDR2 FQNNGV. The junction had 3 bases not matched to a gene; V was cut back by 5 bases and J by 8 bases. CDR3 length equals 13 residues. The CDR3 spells CASSRAGGYEQFF. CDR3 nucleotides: TGTGCCAGCAGCCGAGCGGGAGGGTATGAGCAGTTCTTC.

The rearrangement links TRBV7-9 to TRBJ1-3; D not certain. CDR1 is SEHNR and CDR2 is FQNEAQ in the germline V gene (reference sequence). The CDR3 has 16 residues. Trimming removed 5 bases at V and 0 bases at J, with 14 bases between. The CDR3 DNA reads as TGTGCCAGCAGCGTAGTACACCGCATCTCTGGAAACACCATATATTTT. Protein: CASSVVHRISGNTIYF.